The subject of this entry is one T cell receptor beta chain. Its antigen remains unknown. This sample was taken from a study of long-term antiretroviral therapy in people with HIV. The CDR3 covers 14 residues. Germline V gives CDR1 SGHDT, CDR2 YYEEEE. V lost 0 bases and J 3 bases, leaving 7 bases between the germline ends. Assay version v3.0 of immunoSEQ was used, and it was run at survey level. The data were produced by immunoSEQ multiplex PCR, yet TCRdb's version contains in-frame clones alone and is incomplete. The data contain 25,000 to 40,000 clones, about 95% of them singletons. Study-wide results and caveats: Collection of the blood took place between the mid-2000s and the late 2010s. The ART regimens in use then may have been less effective than current ones.

It was in the United States that all participants with HIV were treated. The receptor was isolated from a man aged 30-40 years with HIV. The J gene is TRBJ2-1, the V gene TRBV5-6; no reliable D call. The sample in question was unsorted PBMCs, obtained 6.5 to 6.6 years after starting antiretroviral therapy. The CDR3 here is CASSLVGLYNEQFF. DNA of the CDR3: TGTGCCAGCAGCTTGGTCGGGCTCTACAATGAGCAGTTCTTC. The full variable domain, its missing parts supplied by reference TRBV5-6 and TRBJ2-1, is DAGVTQSPTHLIKTRGQQVTLRCSPKSGHDTVSWYQQALGQGPQFIFQYYEEEERQRGNFPDRFSGHQFPNYSSELNVNALLLGDSALYLCASSLVGLYNEQFFGPGTRLTVL.